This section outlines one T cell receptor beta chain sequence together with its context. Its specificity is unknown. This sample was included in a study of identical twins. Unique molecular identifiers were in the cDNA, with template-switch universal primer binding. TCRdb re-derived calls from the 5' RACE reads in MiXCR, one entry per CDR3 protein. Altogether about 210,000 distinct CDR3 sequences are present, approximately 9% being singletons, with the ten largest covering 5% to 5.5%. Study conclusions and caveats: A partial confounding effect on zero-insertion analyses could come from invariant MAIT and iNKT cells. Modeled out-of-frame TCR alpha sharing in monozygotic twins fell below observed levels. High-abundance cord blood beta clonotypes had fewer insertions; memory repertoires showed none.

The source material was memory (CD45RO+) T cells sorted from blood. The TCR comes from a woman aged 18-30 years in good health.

The CDR3 DNA reads as TGTGCCAGCAGCTCTGGGCAGGGATACTACGAGCAGTACTTC. Protein sequence: CASSSGQGYYEQYF. The J gene is TRBJ2-7, the V gene TRBV7-2; maybe TRBD1 (5 bases). Deletions cut 4 bases from V and 3 bases from J, with 13 bases between. CDR1 and CDR2 from the germline V gene are SGHTA and FQGNSA. There are 14 residues in the CDR3.